These 5 T cell receptor beta chains were all obtained from the same sample, sequenced in a study of tissue T cells after allogeneic stem cell transplantation. Some clones are missing from TCRdb's copy, which holds only in-frame ones; the method was immunoSEQ multiplex PCR. The sample records about 21,000 clones, around 77% being singletons. Sequenced material: spleen. The receptors originated from a female BALB/c mouse in good health. Mouse MHC haplotype: H2-d.

On this clone itself: These gene names are mouse names. The CDR3 extends 1 residue past the end of the read, so its final part is completed from the germline J gene. V and J are TRBV1 and TRBJ2-2, with D maybe TRBD1 (6 bases). With 6 bases removed from V and 0 bases from J, the gap between germline ends came to 14 bases. Germline V gene data show CDR1 as NSQYPW and CDR2 as LRSPGD (reference sequence). This CDR3 has 16 amino acids. The CDR3 bases that were read are TGCACCTGCAGGCCCCGGGACACCTCAAACACCGGGCAGCTCTAC. It specifies CTCRPRDTSNTGQLY. The CDR3 as a whole reads CTCRPRDTSNTGQLYF.

With respect to this clone: Mouse gene names apply. The read terminates 1 residue before the CDR3 end, so the remaining end is supplied by the germline J gene. The chain is built from TRBV31 and TRBJ2-1, with D possibly being TRBD1 (6 bases). Trimming removed 2 bases from V and 7 bases from J, with 12 bases in between. This CDR3 region has 13 residues. Germline CDR1 reads GKSSPN; CDR2 reads SITVG. CDR3 in amino acids: CAWSTGLEAEQFF. The CDR3 bases that were read are TGTGCCTGGAGTACAGGGCTGGAAGCTGAGCAGTTC.

As regards this clone: These gene names are mouse names. The CDR3 end is not reached by the read, which stops 1 residue before it; the germline J gene fills it in. The J gene is TRBJ1-4, the V gene TRBV31, with a possible D match to TRBD1 (5 bases). This CDR3 has 13 amino acids. Germline CDR1 reads GKSSPN; CDR2 reads SITVG. V was cut by 0 bases and J by 7 bases, with 9 bases left in between. The sequenced part of the CDR3 DNA is TGTGCCTGGAGTCTAGGGGTGGTCGAAAGATTATTT. The encoded protein is CAWSLGVVERLF. Given in full, the CDR3 is CAWSLGVVERLFF.

Turning to this clone: The gene names given are mouse names. The CDR3 goes on 1 residue after the read ends, and that part is filled in from the germline J gene. This rearrangement joins TRBV20 to TRBJ2-5, with 8 bases lining up with TRBD2. V gave up 4 bases and J gave up 2 bases; unmatched junction bases: 2. There are 13 residues in the CDR3. Germline CDR1 reads GFQATS; CDR2 reads STVNSAI. CDR3 loop: CGATLGGQDTQYF. The part of the CDR3 DNA that was read is TGTGGTGCTACTCTGGGGGGCCAAGACACCCAGTAC.

Note on this clone: Gene names refer to mouse genes. The read terminates 1 residue before the CDR3 end, so the remaining end is supplied by the germline J gene. The chain combines TRBV24 with TRBJ2-2; TRBD1 matches 10 bases. The germline CDR1 and CDR2 sequences are KGHTA and FRNEEI. The V segment lost 3 bases and the J segment 0 bases; nucleotides outside the gene matches: 1. CDR3 length: 16 residues. CDR3 bases read: TGTGCCAGCAGTCTTGGACAGGGGGCAAACACCGGGCAGCTCTAC. This translates into CASSLGQGANTGQLY. The full CDR3 sequence reads CASSLGQGANTGQLYF.